The 29 T cell receptor beta chains reported below all come from one sample, sequenced in a study of blood T cell repertoires in COVID-19. Only in-frame clones appear in the TCRdb table, and some are missing; sequencing was by immunoSEQ multiplex PCR. The sample includes roughly 250,000 clones, about 86% of them seen just once. Sequencing was performed on peripheral blood. The receptors come from a man aged 40-55 years with active or convalescent COVID-19.

V usage is TRBV5-5 and J usage is TRBJ1-5; 7 positions match TRBD1. The CDR3 contains 15 residues. CDR1 is SGHKS, CDR2 YYEKEE, per germline (reference sequence). The V segment lost 5 bases and the J segment 4 bases; nucleotides outside the gene matches: 9. DNA of the CDR3: TGTGCCAGCAGTTCCGGGACAGATCTGAATCAGCCCCAGCATTTT. It is translated as CASSSGTDLNQPQHF.

This rearrangement joins TRBV7-9 to TRBJ1-4, with D possibly matching TRBD1 (5 bases). The germline CDR1 and CDR2 sequences are SEHNR and FQNEAQ (reference sequence). V lost 5 bases and J lost 7, with 23 bases in between. This CDR3 has 17 residues. CDR3 sequence reads: CASSRGQGYSRSEKLFF. The CDR3 DNA sequence: TGTGCCAGCAGCCGCGGACAAGGCTATTCGAGGAGTGAAAAACTGTTTTTT.

The chain joins TRBV30 to TRBJ1-6; TRBD1 is a possible D gene (5 bases). Germline V CDR1 and CDR2: GTSNPN, SVGIG (reference sequence). The V end lost 4 bases, the J end lost 1 base, and 11 bases lay between the germline ends. CDR3 length equals 15 residues. The CDR3 bases are TGTGCCTGGAATCGCAGGGAATCCTATAATTCACCCCTCCACTTT. Protein sequence: CAWNRRESYNSPLHF.

This clone was seen more than once but under ten times. The V call is TRBV18, the J call TRBJ2-7; D remains unclear. From germline, CDR1 is KGHSH and CDR2 LQKENI. The V end lost 1 base, the J end lost 3 bases, and 4 bases lay between the germline ends. This CDR3 has 12 amino acids. The CDR3 is CASSPQHYEQYF. CDR3 nucleotides: TGTGCCAGCTCACCACAGCACTACGAGCAGTACTTC.

The J gene is TRBJ2-7, the V gene TRBV24-1; 8 positions match TRBD1. V trimming: 5 bases; J trimming: 4 bases; junction bases outside the gene matches: 9. Germline-derived CDR1 and CDR2 are KGHDR and SFDVKD. CDR3 length equals 15 residues. The CDR3 protein is CATSVGQGASYEQYF. The CDR3 DNA follows: TGTGCCACCAGTGTCGGGCAGGGGGCATCGTACGAGCAGTACTTC.

The V and J genes are TRBV7-3 and TRBJ2-5; the D gene is possibly TRBD2 (5 bases). CDR3 length equals 13 residues. Trimming took 2 bases from V and 1 from J, leaving 5 bases between them. Germline V gene sequence: CDR1 SGHTA, CDR2 FQGTGA. This CDR3 is CASSLGLQETQYF. The CDR3 DNA sequence: TGTGCCAGCAGCTTAGGACTCCAAGAGACCCAGTACTTC.

The chain joins TRBV30 to TRBJ1-2; 8 bases map to TRBD1. The CDR3 spans 12 residues. With V trimmed by 0 bases and J by 8 bases, 2 bases remained unmatched. The germline V gene encodes CDR1 GTSNPN and CDR2 SVGIG (reference sequence). CDR3 sequence (DNA): TGTGCCTGGAGTGTGACAGGGGTAGGCTACACCTTC. It encodes CAWSVTGVGYTF.

The CDR3 reads CASSSPGGNEQFF. In DNA form, the CDR3 reads TGTGCCAGCAGTTCCCCCGGGGGGAATGAGCAGTTCTTC. The J gene is TRBJ2-1, the V gene TRBV27; TRBD2 aligns across 7 bases. CDR1 is MNHEY and CDR2 is SMNVEV in the germline V gene (reference sequence). The CDR3 spans 13 residues. Trimming cost V 4 bases and J 7 bases; bases outside gene matches: 4.

This sequence joins TRBV7-8 and TRBJ2-1, with D maybe TRBD2 (6 bases). Germline values: CDR1 SGHVS, CDR2 FQNEAQ. The CDR3 totals 17 residues. Deletions cut 0 bases from V and 7 bases from J, with 19 bases between. Here the CDR3 reads CASSLAPVTGRTNEQFF. CDR3 in DNA: TGTGCCAGCAGCTTAGCCCCTGTTACGGGGAGGACAAATGAGCAGTTCTTC.

The chain carries TRBV6-1 and TRBJ2-7, with TRBD2 matching over 8 bases. Losses at the gene ends were 2 bases for V and 5 bases for J; bases not matched to a gene: 14. The germline V gene has CDR1 MNHNS and CDR2 SASEGT. CDR3 size: 17 residues. The CDR3: CASSEYFLAGLEDEQYF. For the CDR3, the DNA is TGTGCCAGCAGTGAATATTTCCTAGCGGGCCTCGAGGACGAGCAGTACTTC.

The V and J genes are TRBV27 and TRBJ1-4; weak D call: TRBD1 (5 bases). The CDR3 spans 14 residues. The V gene's germline CDR1 is MNHEY and CDR2 SMNVEV (reference sequence). V dropped 6 bases and J dropped 7 bases, with 15 bases sitting between them. CDR3 sequence reads: CASRHQGLAEKLFF. DNA of the CDR3: TGTGCCAGCAGACATCAGGGTTTGGCTGAAAAACTGTTTTTT.

This clone was seen only a few times. The chain is built from TRBV11-3 and TRBJ2-7; tentatively, D is TRBD1 (6 bases). The V gene lost 3 bases and the J gene lost 3 bases, with 15 bases spanning the gap. The CDR3 runs 15 residues. The germline V gene encodes CDR1 SGHNT and CDR2 YENEEA. CDR3 sequence: CASSFRDTLIYEQYF. DNA of the CDR3: TGTGCCAGCAGCTTCCGGGACACCCTTATCTACGAGCAGTACTTC.

V is TRBV5-4 and J is TRBJ1-6; 8 bases are shared with TRBD1. Germline CDR1 reads SGHNT; CDR2 reads YYREEE (reference sequence). The CDR3 runs to 17 residues. After removal of 4 bases from V and 2 bases from J, the junction contained 8 bases not matched to a gene. The CDR3 region is CASSLWTGLPYNSPLHF. The CDR3 nucleotides are TGTGCCAGCAGCCTATGGACAGGGCTCCCCTATAATTCACCCCTCCACTTT.

This chain uses TRBV27 with TRBJ2-1; 13 bases match TRBD2. V gave up 6 bases and J gave up 7 bases; unmatched junction bases: 0. CDR1 and CDR2 from the germline V gene are MNHEY and SMNVEV (reference sequence). The CDR3 has 13 residues. The CDR3 region has the DNA TGTGCCAGCAGACTAGCGGGGGGGAATGAGCAGTTCTTC. This translates into CASRLAGGNEQFF.

This clone was counted a few times. This sequence joins TRBV19 and TRBJ1-1; the D gene is possibly TRBD1 (6 bases). Germline CDR1 reads LNHDA; CDR2 reads SQIVND (reference sequence). V was shortened by 2 bases and J by 6 bases, with 19 bases between the two germline ends. This CDR3 contains 16 residues. The chain's CDR3 is CASSINVGRGLPEAFF. The CDR3 region has the DNA TGTGCCAGTAGTATAAATGTCGGCAGGGGTTTGCCTGAAGCTTTCTTT.

The chain recombines TRBV6-1 with TRBJ2-7, with 8 positions matching TRBD2. Germline V gene sequence: CDR1 MNHNS, CDR2 SASEGT. The CDR3 runs 15 residues. After removal of 1 base from V and 4 bases from J, the junction contained 6 bases not matched to a gene. The CDR3 loop reads CASSEGTSNWYEQYF. CDR3 sequence (DNA): TGTGCCAGCAGTGAAGGGACTAGCAACTGGTACGAGCAGTACTTC.

The chain uses TRBV12-5 and TRBJ1-1; tentative D call: TRBD1 (6 bases). Germline CDR1 is LGHNT and CDR2 is FRNRAP. The V and J ends lost 7 bases and 0 bases respectively, with 18 bases between them. CDR3 length equals 16 residues. The CDR3 region is CASADTGTKMNTEAFF. The DNA of the CDR3 is TGTGCTAGTGCCGATACCGGGACAAAAATGAACACTGAAGCTTTCTTT.

The table lists this clone with many counts. As DNA, the CDR3 is TGTGCCAGCAGTTATCCGACAGGGGTGATTTACGAGCAGTACTTC. Protein: CASSYPTGVIYEQYF. The chain joins TRBV6-2 or TRBV6-3 to TRBJ2-7; 8 nucleotides agree with TRBD1. The CDR3 sequence is 15 residues long. The germline V gene encodes CDR1 MNHEY and CDR2 SVGEGT. With 3 bases clipped from V and 4 bases from J, the junction kept 8 bases outside the gene matches.

J is TRBJ1-5 and V is TRBV13; 8 nucleotides agree with TRBD1. Germline V CDR1 and CDR2: PRHDT, FYEKMQ (reference sequence). Trimming at V came to 0 bases and at J to 5 bases, leaving 3 bases not matched to a gene. The CDR3 is 15 residues long. The CDR3 sequence: CASSLGRTGHQPQHF. CDR3 sequence (DNA): TGTGCCAGCAGCTTAGGTAGGACAGGGCATCAGCCCCAGCATTTT.

The chain recombines TRBV4-3 with TRBJ1-4, with TRBD1 identical over 7 bases. The V and J ends lost 1 base and 8 bases, in that order; junction bases with no gene match: 4. Germline loops: CDR1 LGHNA, CDR2 YSLEER. The CDR3 runs to 14 residues. This chain's CDR3 is CASSQGQGNEKLFF. In DNA, the CDR3 is TGCGCCAGCAGCCAAGGACAGGGAAACGAAAAACTGTTTTTT.

This sequence joins TRBV10-1 and TRBJ2-2; tentative D call: TRBD2 (6 bases). Trimming took 5 bases from V and 0 from J, leaving 13 bases between them. The CDR3 totals 16 residues. The germline V gene has CDR1 WNHNN and CDR2 SYGVQD (reference sequence). This chain's CDR3 is CASSSGVASNTGELFF. The DNA of the CDR3 is TGCGCCAGCAGTTCGGGGGTTGCCTCGAACACCGGGGAGCTGTTTTTT.

J is TRBJ2-5 and V is TRBV6-1; D may be TRBD1 (6 bases). Germline V gene sequence: CDR1 MNHNS, CDR2 SASEGT. V lost 1 base and J 2 bases, leaving 20 bases between the germline ends. The CDR3 covers 18 residues. As DNA, the CDR3 is TGTGCCAGCAGTGAAGTTTACGGTCAGACAGGTCTACAAGAGACCCAGTACTTC. It specifies CASSEVYGQTGLQETQYF.

Regarding this clone: The identical CDR3 is also encoded by other nucleotide sequences in the sample. The CDR3 nucleotides are TGCGCCAGCAGCCAAGATCGGAATCAGCCCCAGCATTTT. It translates to CASSQDRNQPQHF. The chain carries TRBV4-3 and TRBJ1-5; D unclear. V was pared by 0 bases and J by 4 bases, with 4 bases between. In germline, CDR1 is LGHNA, CDR2 YSLEER. This CDR3 is 13 amino acids long.

The chain employs TRBV3-1 (or the pseudogene TRBV3-2) and TRBJ2-3; 7 nucleotides match TRBD1. Germline V gene sequence: CDR1 LGHDT, CDR2 YNNKEL (reference sequence). The J segment lost 3 bases and the V segment lost 6 bases, leaving 9 bases of the junction unmatched. The CDR3 consists of 15 residues. In DNA form, the CDR3 reads TGTGCCAGCAGTCACGACAGGGAAGCGACAGATACGCAGTATTTT. It yields the protein CASSHDREATDTQYF.

This clone has a single count. The rearrangement joins TRBV14 to TRBJ2-1, with 9 nucleotides matching TRBD1. The CDR3 loop spans 16 amino acids. The V segment lost 4 bases and the J segment 6 bases; nucleotides outside the gene matches: 10. Germline CDR1 reads SGHDN; CDR2 reads FVKESK. CDR3 in amino acids: CASSRAGTGRLNEQFF. The CDR3 coding sequence is TGTGCCAGCAGCCGAGCCGGGACAGGGAGGCTCAATGAGCAGTTCTTC.

V usage is TRBV3-1 (or the pseudogene TRBV3-2) and J usage is TRBJ1-2; 7 bases align to TRBD1. The V segment lost 6 bases and the J segment 4 bases; nucleotides outside the gene matches: 8. Germline values: CDR1 LGHDT, CDR2 YNNKEL (reference sequence). The CDR3 is 14 amino acids. The DNA of the CDR3 is TGTGCCAGCAGGGATGACAGGGCCAGCTATGGCTACACCTTC. Its translation: CASRDDRASYGYTF.

In this sample, this clone turned up a few times. The chain combines TRBV3-1 (or the pseudogene TRBV3-2) with TRBJ2-7; 7 bases fit TRBD1. The V segment lost 2 bases and the J segment 6 bases; nucleotides outside the gene matches: 10. Germline CDR1 LGHDT, CDR2 YNNKEL (reference sequence). This CDR3 has 15 amino acids. The CDR3 sequence: CASSQRGPQGGEQYF. The CDR3 nucleotides read TGTGCCAGCAGCCAAAGGGGGCCCCAGGGCGGCGAGCAGTACTTC.

This clone was seen only once. V gene TRBV27 combines with J gene TRBJ1-4; 7 bases fit TRBD1. The CDR3 covers 15 residues. Per the germline V gene, CDR1 is MNHEY and CDR2 is SMNVEV (reference sequence). V trimming: 4 bases; J trimming: 5 bases; junction bases outside the gene matches: 7. The CDR3 nucleotides read TGTGCCAGCAGTTCCGCAGGGGGTCGAAATGAAAAACTGTTTTTT. This translates into CASSSAGGRNEKLFF.

This chain joins TRBV7-6 and TRBJ2-3; D might be TRBD1 (5 bases). Trimming cost V 0 bases and J 6 bases, with 7 bases left between them. The germline CDR1 and CDR2 sequences are SGHVS and FNYEAQ. This CDR3 contains 13 residues. CDR3 residues: CASSLAKGDTQYF. CDR3 nucleotides: TGTGCCAGCAGCTTAGCCAAGGGGGATACGCAGTATTTT.